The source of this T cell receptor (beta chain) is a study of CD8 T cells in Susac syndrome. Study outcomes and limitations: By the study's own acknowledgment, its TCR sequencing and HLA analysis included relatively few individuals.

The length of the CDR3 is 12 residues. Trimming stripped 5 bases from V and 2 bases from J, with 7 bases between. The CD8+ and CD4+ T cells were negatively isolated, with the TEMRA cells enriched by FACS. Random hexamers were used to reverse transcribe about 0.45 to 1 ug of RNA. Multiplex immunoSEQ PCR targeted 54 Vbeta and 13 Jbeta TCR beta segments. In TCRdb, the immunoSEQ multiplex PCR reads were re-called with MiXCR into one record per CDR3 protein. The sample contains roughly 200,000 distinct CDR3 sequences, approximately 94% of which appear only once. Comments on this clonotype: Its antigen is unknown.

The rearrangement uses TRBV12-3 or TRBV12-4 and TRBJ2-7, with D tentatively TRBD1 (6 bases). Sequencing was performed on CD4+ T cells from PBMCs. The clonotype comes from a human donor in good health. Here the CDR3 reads CASSTGTYEQYF. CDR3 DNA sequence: TGTGCCAGCAGTACAGGGACCTACGAGCAGTACTTC.